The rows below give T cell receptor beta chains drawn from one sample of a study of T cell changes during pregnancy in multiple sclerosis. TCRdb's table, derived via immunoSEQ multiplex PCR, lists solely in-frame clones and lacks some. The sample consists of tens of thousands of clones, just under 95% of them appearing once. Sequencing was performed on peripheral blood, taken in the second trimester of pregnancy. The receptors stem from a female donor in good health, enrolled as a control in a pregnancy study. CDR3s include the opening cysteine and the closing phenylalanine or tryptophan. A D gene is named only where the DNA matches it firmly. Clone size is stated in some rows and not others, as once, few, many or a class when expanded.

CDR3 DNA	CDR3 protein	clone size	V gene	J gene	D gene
TGTGCCAGCAGTTCCCACTCTGGAAACACCATATATTTT	CASSSHSGNTIYF	.	TRBV27	TRBJ1-3	.
TGCGCCAGCAGCTTTCGGGGGGCGCACACTGAAGCTTTCTTT	CASSFRGAHTEAFF	.	TRBV5-1	TRBJ1-1	.
TGTGCCAGCTCACAGATACTCCGAACTAACAATGAGCAGTTCTTC	CASSQILRTNNEQFF	once	TRBV18	TRBJ2-1	.
TGTGCCAGCTCACTCTACACTGACAGGGTTAATGAAAAACTGTTTTTT	CASSLYTDRVNEKLFF	.	TRBV18	TRBJ1-4	TRBD1
TGTGCCAGCAGGGGGGGAAGCAATCAGCCCCAGCATTTT	CASRGGSNQPQHF	.	TRBV11-1	TRBJ1-5	.
TGTGCTAGTGGTTCCGACAGGGGGAACACCGGGGAGCTGTTTTTT	CASGSDRGNTGELFF	.	TRBV12-5	TRBJ2-2	TRBD1
TGCGCCAGCAGCTTCGCAGGGGCCTACGAGCAGTACTTC	CASSFAGAYEQYF	.	TRBV5-1	TRBJ2-7	.
TGTGCCAGCAGTTACCCGGGGTCTCAAGAGACCCAGTACTTC	CASSYPGSQETQYF	.	TRBV6-5	TRBJ2-5	.
TGTGCCACCAGCAGGGAAGCTAGCGGGGGGGAAGAGACCCAGTACTTC	CATSREASGGEETQYF	.	TRBV15	TRBJ2-5	TRBD2
TGTGCCTGGAGGAAAGGGGGCATCTATGGCTACACCTTC	CAWRKGGIYGYTF	once	TRBV30	TRBJ1-2	TRBD1
TGCGCCAGCAGCCAAGTTCACGGACTAGCCGGCGGCGGGGAGCTGTTTTTT	CASSQVHGLAGGGELFF	.	TRBV4-3	TRBJ2-2	TRBD2
TGTGCCAGCAGCCCCTTATTAGATACGCAGTATTTT	CASSPLLDTQYF	once	TRBV7-2	TRBJ2-3	.